Detailed here is one TCR beta chain. This sample is part of a study of cytomegalovirus exposure and HLA in healthy donors. Samples came from healthy bone marrow donors. The PCR made use of 60 Vbeta and 13 Jbeta primers. Only in-frame clones appear in the TCRdb table, and some are missing; sequencing was by immunoSEQ multiplex PCR. Of some 110,000 clones listed, approximately 69% are singletons. V lost 3 bases and J lost 5; bases outside the gene matches: 15. CDR1 is SQVTM, CDR2 ANQGSEA, per germline. The CDR3 is made up of 16 amino acids. V is TRBV29-1 and J is TRBJ1-2; 7 nucleotides line up with TRBD1. The TCR originated in a woman aged 45-65 years in good health and CMV-seropositive. Sequencing input: PBMCs. In nucleotides, the CDR3 is TGCAGCGTTGATGTGGTGGGGGACAGCGATCATTATGGCTACACCTTC. Its protein product is CSVDVVGDSDHYGYTF.